This TCR beta chain was found in a study of cytomegalovirus exposure and HLA in healthy donors. The table lists this clone with a few counts. Unmatched junction bases numbered 9, after V lost 6 bases and J lost 4 bases. Germline-derived CDR1 and CDR2 are MNHEY and SMNVEV (reference sequence). The CDR3 runs to 15 residues. With 60 Vbeta and 13 Jbeta primers, the PCR was carried out. Sequencing was performed with immunoSEQ multiplex PCR; in TCRdb, only in-frame clones are kept and a portion is missing. The repertoire has about 250,000 clones, roughly 70% of them found once; the top ten carry approximately 2.5%.

The sequenced sample was PBMCs. The clonotype was recovered from a female donor in good health and CMV-seronegative. The genes are TRBV27 and TRBJ2-3; 8 bases align to TRBD1. DNA of the CDR3: TGTGCCAGCAGACTCGGACAGGGTCGGGCAGATACGCAGTATTTT. It specifies CASRLGQGRADTQYF.